The present entry profiles one TCR beta chain with its context. Its antigen is not known. Assay used: immunoSEQ multiplex PCR; TCRdb lists only in-frame clones, some missing. The sample lists roughly 100,000 clones, around three quarters occurring once. The data derive from a study of Ad26.COV2.S vaccination and SARS-CoV-2 variants. Study findings and constraints: Placebo recipients trailed vaccine recipients in spike-specific TCR breadth.

Germline CDR1 ENHRY, CDR2 SYGVKD. This CDR3 is built from 15 residues. The V and J ends lost 2 bases and 7 bases respectively, with 15 bases between them. The rearrangement links TRBV10-3 to TRBJ2-1; TRBD2 might be the D (6 bases). The sample was peripheral blood, taken after recovery from COVID-19. The clonotype was recovered from a human donor who had recovered from COVID-19. The CDR3 region is CAISEGDLGGNEQFF. For the CDR3, the DNA is TGTGCCATCAGTGAGGGGGACTTGGGTGGGAATGAGCAGTTCTTC.